The TCR beta chain described here comes from a study of blood T cells in healthy people across ages. This clonotype was picked up many times. The antigen remains unidentified. A J-beta primer mix and a sample-barcoded 5' primer were used in a second PCR of about 7 to 12 cycles. TCRdb reprocessed the 5' RACE reads via MiXCR and lists one record per CDR3 protein. The sample lists some 1.5 million distinct CDR3 sequences, 28% occurring once. The CDR3 totals 13 residues. Germline V gives CDR1 SQVTM, CDR2 ANQGSEA. V was trimmed by 5 bases and J by 8 bases, leaving 18 bases between them. Overall study findings and caveats: Older individuals had lower TCR beta diversity per million T cells (the decline was roughly linear).

This receptor was taken from a woman aged 30 to 39 in good health. The sample taken for sequencing was blood. This chain joins TRBV29-1 and TRBJ1-2; D ambiguous. Written as DNA, the CDR3 is TGCAGCGTTTTGATGGCGCTGGGCTACGGCTACACCTTC. Amino acid sequence: CSVLMALGYGYTF.